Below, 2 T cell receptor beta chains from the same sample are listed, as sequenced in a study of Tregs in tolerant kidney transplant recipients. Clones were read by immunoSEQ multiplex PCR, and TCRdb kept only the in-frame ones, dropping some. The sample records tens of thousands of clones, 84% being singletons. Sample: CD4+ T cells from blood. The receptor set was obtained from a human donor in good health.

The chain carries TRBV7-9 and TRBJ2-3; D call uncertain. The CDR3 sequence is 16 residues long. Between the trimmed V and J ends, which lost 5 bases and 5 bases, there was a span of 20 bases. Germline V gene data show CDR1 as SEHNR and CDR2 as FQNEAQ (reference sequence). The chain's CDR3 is CASSPWASRLGDTQYF. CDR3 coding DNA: TGTGCCAGCAGCCCCTGGGCCTCTCGTTTAGGAGATACGCAGTATTTT.

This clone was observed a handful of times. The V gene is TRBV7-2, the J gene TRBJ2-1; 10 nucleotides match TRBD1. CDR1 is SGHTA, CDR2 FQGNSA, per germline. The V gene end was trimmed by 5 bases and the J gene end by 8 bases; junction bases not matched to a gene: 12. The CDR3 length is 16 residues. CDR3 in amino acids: CASSITGTGDADEQFF. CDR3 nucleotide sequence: TGTGCCAGCAGCATCACCGGGACAGGGGATGCGGATGAGCAGTTCTTC.